A selection of T cell receptor beta chains follows, all from one sample in a study of T cells after yellow fever vaccination. TCRdb independently ran MiXCR on the 5' RACE reads; one entry per CDR3 protein. The sample has about 300,000 distinct CDR3 sequences, under 5% seen once. The sequencing here drew on PBMCs, taken 5 days after the yellow fever booster vaccination. The receptors shown here come from a man between 18 and 29 years old who received the YFV17D yellow fever vaccine. CDR3s include the opening cysteine and the closing phenylalanine or tryptophan. Each record gives: J gene, clone size, V gene, D gene, CDR3 protein, CDR3 DNA. A D gene is named only where the DNA matches it firmly. Where a row states a size, it is once, few, many or the class of an expanded clone; other rows omit it.

TRBJ1-1 | few | TRBV9 | NA | CASSLRTGEYTEAFF | TGTGCCAGCAGCCTACGGACCGGGGAGTACACTGAAGCTTTCTTT
TRBJ1-1 | many | TRBV29-1 | NA | CSGRDGNTEAFF | TGCAGCGGGCGAGACGGGAACACTGAAGCTTTCTTT
TRBJ2-3 | many | TRBV20-1 | TRBD2 | CSAELRRTSDTDTQYF | TGCAGTGCTGAGCTCCGGAGGACTAGCGACACAGATACGCAGTATTTT
TRBJ1-1 | many | TRBV4-3 | NA | CASSNGQNTEAFF | TGCGCCAGCAGCAACGGACAGAACACTGAAGCTTTCTTT
TRBJ2-6 | few | TRBV6-5 | NA | CASSPDTLSGANVLTF | TGTGCCAGCAGCCCGGACACACTCTCTGGGGCCAACGTCCTGACTTTC
TRBJ2-3 | NA | TRBV4-3 | NA | CASSRGDRDTQYF | TGCGCCAGCAGCCGAGGAGACAGGGATACGCAGTATTTT
TRBJ1-1 | NA | TRBV4-1 | NA | CASSRGLTANTEAFF | TGCGCCAGCAGCCGAGGGTTGACAGCGAACACTGAAGCTTTCTTT
TRBJ2-2 | many | TRBV3-1 | TRBD1 | CASSHHGQGRAAELFF | TGTGCCAGCAGCCACCACGGACAGGGCCGAGCCGCGGAGCTGTTTTTT
TRBJ1-6 | NA | TRBV20-1 | NA | CSAAGRLNSPLHF | TGCAGTGCTGCGGGACGACTTAATTCACCCCTCCACTTT
TRBJ2-1 | few | TRBV12-3/TRBV12-4 | NA | CASRLNQEQFF | TGTGCCAGCAGGCTGAATCAAGAGCAGTTCTTC
TRBJ2-1 | few | TRBV18 | NA | CASSPYGADNEQFF | TGTGCCAGCTCCCCATATGGGGCGGACAATGAGCAGTTCTTC
TRBJ2-1 | many | TRBV7-2 | NA | CASRSGGKDEQFF | TGTGCCAGCAGATCAGGGGGGAAGGATGAGCAGTTCTTC
TRBJ2-2 | many | TRBV7-3 | TRBD1 | CASSPTGTDGELFF | TGTGCCAGCAGCCCAACAGGGACAGACGGGGAGCTGTTTTTT
TRBJ1-1 | many | TRBV7-2 | NA | CASSLVRGDAEAFF | TGTGCCAGCAGCTTAGTACGAGGTGACGCTGAAGCTTTCTTT
TRBJ1-4 | few | TRBV11-2 | NA | CASRGTNEKLFF | TGTGCCAGCAGGGGAACTAATGAAAAACTGTTTTTT
TRBJ1-1 | few | TRBV7-6 | TRBD1 | CASSFPGTGEYTEAFF | TGTGCCAGCAGCTTCCCGGGGACAGGGGAATACACTGAAGCTTTCTTT
TRBJ2-3 | few | TRBV7-8 | TRBD1 | CASSSPGTGTDTQYF | TGTGCCAGCAGCTCACCTGGGACAGGCACAGATACGCAGTATTTT
TRBJ2-1 | NA | TRBV20-1 | NA | CSARRGDHGSYNEQFF | TGCAGTGCCCGGAGGGGGGACCATGGCTCCTACAATGAGCAGTTCTTC